The 29 T cell receptor beta chains below come from one sample, sequenced in a study of beta chain features in type 1 diabetes. The isolated RNA, all of it, was reverse transcribed, so expressed TCRB transcripts were what got sequenced. Assay used: immunoSEQ multiplex PCR; TCRdb lists only in-frame clones, some missing. The table lists more than 550,000 clones, 11% to 15% of them singletons. Study outcomes and limitations: People with Type 1 diabetes carried modestly yet significantly shorter TCRB CDR3s in all four CD4+ subsets.

These receptors' antigens are unknown. Material for sequencing was naive CD4+ T cells from blood. Source of these receptors: a man aged 18 to 30 with type 1 diabetes.

V usage is TRBV5-1 and J usage is TRBJ1-4; D ambiguous. V was trimmed by 3 bases and J by 0 bases, leaving 12 bases between them. The CDR3 totals 16 residues. Germline CDR1 reads SGHRS; CDR2 reads YFSETQ. CDR3 sequence (DNA): TGCGCCAGCAGCTCGAGACCGGGAGCAACTAATGAAAAACTGTTTTTT. Protein product: CASSSRPGATNEKLFF.

This sequence joins TRBV27 and TRBJ2-3, with 7 bases aligning to TRBD1. Germline CDR1 and CDR2: MNHEY and SMNVEV (reference sequence). The length of the CDR3 is 18 residues. V was clipped by 5 bases and J by 3 bases; unmatched bases: 17. The CDR3 DNA sequence: TGTGCCAGCAGTCTAACATTCACAGGGGCCAGGAAGACAGATACGCAGTATTTT. It specifies CASSLTFTGARKTDTQYF.

The chain uses TRBV11-2 and TRBJ2-1; 7 bases are shared with TRBD2. The V gene end was trimmed by 2 bases and the J gene end by 4 bases; junction bases not matched to a gene: 5. This CDR3 is 15 amino acids long. Looked up from germline, CDR1 is SGHAT and CDR2 is FQNNGV. The CDR3 bases are TGTGCCAGCAGCTTACGACTAGCCGGATACAATGAGCAGTTCTTC. It codes for CASSLRLAGYNEQFF.

This clone was seen more than once but under ten times. The gene calls are TRBV2 and TRBJ2-1, with 8 bases identical to TRBD1. J gave up 5 bases and V 8 bases, and 5 bases lay outside the gene matches. Germline lookup yields CDR1 SNHLY and CDR2 FYNNEI. The CDR3 covers 13 residues. The CDR3 DNA follows: TGTGCCAGCGCGACAGGGGTTAACAATGAGCAGTTCTTC. Protein product: CASATGVNNEQFF.

This clone has just a few counts. This chain connects TRBV11-3 to TRBJ2-2; D uncertain. The germline V gene encodes CDR1 SGHNT and CDR2 YENEEA. The CDR3 runs 16 residues. V dropped 4 bases and J dropped 2 bases, with 14 bases sitting between them. The CDR3 is CASSSVIRSNTGELFF. In nucleotides, the CDR3 is TGTGCCAGCAGCTCGGTAATACGGTCAAACACCGGGGAGCTGTTTTTT.

This clone has a handful of counts. J is TRBJ1-6 and V is TRBV4-3, with D unclear. The CDR3 runs 16 residues. Germline V gene lookup returns CDR1 LGHNA and CDR2 YSLEER. V was clipped by 4 bases and J by 9 bases, with 19 bases between them. In nucleotides, the CDR3 is TGCGCCAGCAGCCGGGCCTTACTGTCTCTCAGTTCACCCCTCCACTTT. It codes for CASSRALLSLSSPLHF.

The chain joins TRBV4-3 to TRBJ2-3; 15 positions match TRBD2. This CDR3 comprises 18 residues. Germline-derived CDR1 and CDR2 are LGHNA and YSLEER. The V gene end was trimmed by 8 bases and the J gene end by 2 bases; junction bases not matched to a gene: 11. Written as DNA, the CDR3 is TGCGCCAGCGCGACCGGGACTAGCGGGGGGTACCTCACAGATACGCAGTATTTT. Translated: CASATGTSGGYLTDTQYF.

The rearrangement uses TRBV14 and TRBJ1-2; D is unresolved. Between the trimmed V and J ends, which lost 3 bases and 1 base, there was a span of 15 bases. Germline values: CDR1 SGHDN, CDR2 FVKESK. CDR3 length equals 16 residues. CDR3: CASSHRKGRSNYGYTF. In DNA, the CDR3 is TGTGCCAGCAGCCACCGGAAGGGCCGGAGTAACTATGGCTACACCTTC.

This clone was seen more than once but under ten times. The chain carries TRBV10-3 and TRBJ2-3; D may be TRBD2 (6 bases). V was clipped by 6 bases and J by 6 bases, with 16 bases between them. Germline CDR1 ENHRY, CDR2 SYGVKD. There are 14 residues in the CDR3. CDR3: CAIRRDANPDTQYF. CDR3 bases: TGTGCCATCAGGCGGGACGCAAACCCGGATACGCAGTATTTT.

This clone was counted a few times. The chain combines TRBV4-3 with TRBJ1-5, with TRBD1 identical over 10 bases. Germline CDR1 reads LGHNA; CDR2 reads YSLEER. Germline trimming cut 4 bases from V and 2 bases from J; bases unmatched to any gene: 2. The CDR3 extends over 15 amino acids. The CDR3, as DNA: TGCGCCAGCAGCCTGGGGACAGGGGGCAATCAGCCCCAGCATTTT. As protein: CASSLGTGGNQPQHF.

The sample holds a few counts of this clone. The chain is built from TRBV29-1 and TRBJ2-1, with TRBD2 matching 7 bases. Germline CDR1 SQVTM, CDR2 ANQGSEA. This CDR3 is 14 amino acids long. J lost 6 bases, V lost 8 bases, and 13 bases had no gene match. DNA of the CDR3: TGCAGCATCAGCAGGAACAGCGGGATCAATGAGCAGTTCTTC. This encodes CSISRNSGINEQFF.

V usage is TRBV19 and J usage is TRBJ2-1; 12 bases are a match to TRBD1. This CDR3 has 16 residues. Germline CDR1 is LNHDA and CDR2 is SQIVND (reference sequence). Unmatched junction bases numbered 5, after V lost 0 bases and J lost 8 bases. The CDR3 loop reads CASSIDRGTGGDEQFF. The CDR3 DNA sequence: TGTGCCAGTAGTATAGATCGCGGGACAGGGGGCGATGAGCAGTTCTTC.

This clone was seen only a few times. The genes are TRBV28 and TRBJ1-2; tentatively, D is TRBD1 (6 bases). Germline V gives CDR1 MDHEN, CDR2 SYDVKM. This CDR3 has 13 amino acids. The ends were cut back, 6 bases at V and 3 bases at J, with 11 bases in the middle. For the CDR3, the DNA is TGTGCCAGCAGCCAGGGGTTCGACTATGGCTACACCTTC. It specifies CASSQGFDYGYTF.

J is TRBJ2-5 and V is TRBV10-3; D is unclear. With 0 bases removed from V and 1 base from J, the gap between germline ends came to 12 bases. The CDR3 loop spans 16 amino acids. The V gene's germline CDR1 is ENHRY and CDR2 SYGVKD. DNA for the CDR3: TGTGCCATCAGTGAGTCACGGACGACGTCCCAAGAGACCCAGTACTTC. This encodes CAISESRTTSQETQYF.

The chain combines TRBV28 with TRBJ2-7; 9 positions match TRBD1. After removal of 7 bases from V and 6 bases from J, the junction contained 13 bases not matched to a gene. This CDR3 has 15 residues. The germline CDR1 and CDR2 sequences are MDHEN and SYDVKM. Here the CDR3 DNA reads TGTGCCAGCACCCTTCTGGGACAGGGATCAGGCGAGCAGTACTTC. Protein: CASTLLGQGSGEQYF.

This clone has a handful of counts. V and J are TRBV10-3 and TRBJ2-3; the match to TRBD2 covers 7 bases. The CDR3 contains 14 residues. With 6 bases clipped from V and 4 bases from J, the junction kept 7 bases outside the gene matches. Germline V CDR1 and CDR2: ENHRY, SYGVKD. The CDR3 DNA sequence: TGTGCCATCAGCCCCGGGACTATTTCAGATACGCAGTATTTT. Protein sequence: CAISPGTISDTQYF.

In this sample, this clone turned up a few times. The genes are TRBV5-4 and TRBJ2-4; no definite D call. This CDR3 has 16 amino acids. Looked up from germline, CDR1 is SGHNT and CDR2 is YYREEE (reference sequence). The V and J ends lost 0 bases and 0 bases respectively, with 10 bases between them. This CDR3 reads CASSLANPLAKNIQYF. CDR3 nucleotides: TGTGCCAGCAGCTTGGCTAACCCCCTAGCCAAAAACATTCAGTACTTC. Looking up the rest from reference TRBV5-4 and TRBJ2-4 gives the full variable domain: ETGVTQSPTHLIKTRGQQVTLRCSSQSGHNTVSWYQQALGQGPQFIFQYYREEENGRGNFPPRFSGLQFPNYSSELNVNALELDDSALYLCASSLANPLAKNIQYFGAGTRLSVL.

The V gene is TRBV25-1, the J gene TRBJ1-3; D might be TRBD1 (5 bases). The CDR3 extends over 17 amino acids. V dropped 4 bases and J dropped 0 bases, with 16 bases sitting between them. Germline V gene data show CDR1 as MGHDK and CDR2 as SYGVNS. This chain's CDR3 is CASSASGTVISGNTIYF. CDR3 bases: TGTGCCAGCAGTGCTTCCGGGACGGTGATCTCTGGAAACACCATATATTTT.

This clone showed up just a few times. The chain links TRBV10-1 to TRBJ2-1; TRBD2 aligns across 13 bases. J gave up 8 bases and V 4 bases, and 8 bases lay outside the gene matches. Germline values: CDR1 WNHNN, CDR2 SYGVQD (reference sequence). There are 16 residues in the CDR3. CDR3 residues: CASSGGLAGRSDEQFF. CDR3 bases: TGCGCCAGCAGTGGGGGACTAGCGGGACGCTCGGATGAGCAGTTCTTC.

The chain employs TRBV6-1 and TRBJ2-3; the D is unclear. Germline CDR1 reads MNHNS; CDR2 reads SASEGT. The CDR3 runs to 12 residues. Trimming cost V 0 bases and J 5 bases, with 3 bases left between them. CDR3 sequence reads: CASSEALDTQYF. In DNA, the CDR3 is TGTGCCAGCAGTGAAGCGCTAGATACGCAGTATTTT.

The rearrangement uses TRBV23-1 and TRBJ2-1; tentative D call: TRBD1 (5 bases). TRBV23-1 counts as an open reading frame of uncertain function. This CDR3 region has 15 residues. Trimming cost V 0 bases and J 7 bases, with 13 bases left between them. Here the CDR3 DNA reads TGCGCCAGCAGTCAATCGGCAGGGTTTGGGAATGAGCAGTTCTTC. Translated, it gives CASSQSAGFGNEQFF.

This clone was picked up a small number of times. The chain combines TRBV7-3 with TRBJ1-6; D possibly corresponds to TRBD1 (6 bases). V was pared by 3 bases and J by 7 bases, with 13 bases between. The germline V gene encodes CDR1 SGHTA and CDR2 FQGTGA. This CDR3 region has 15 residues. In DNA, the CDR3 is TGTGCCAGCAGCTTGCATACGAGGGGGAATTCACCCCTCCACTTT. Translation gives CASSLHTRGNSPLHF.

This rearrangement joins TRBV5-1 to TRBJ2-7; 8 bases align to TRBD1. V was pared by 6 bases and J by 4 bases, with 0 bases of the junction left unmatched. Per the germline V gene, CDR1 is SGHRS and CDR2 is YFSETQ. CDR3 length: 11 residues. CDR3 protein: CASNRGYEQYF. CDR3 nucleotides: TGCGCCAGCAACAGGGGGTACGAGCAGTACTTC.

On this clone itself: Other nucleotide sequences in the sample specify the same CDR3. The chain carries TRBV28 and TRBJ1-5; D ambiguous. CDR1 and CDR2 from the germline V gene are MDHEN and SYDVKM. The length of the CDR3 is 14 residues. The V end lost 2 bases, the J end lost 1 base, and 6 bases lay between the germline ends. CDR3 in amino acids: CASSLGGSNQPQHF. In nucleotides, the CDR3 is TGTGCCAGCAGTTTAGGTGGGAGCAATCAGCCCCAGCATTTT.

This clone was observed a few times. The rearrangement joins TRBV7-9 to TRBJ2-1, with 9 positions matching TRBD1. The CDR3 is 13 residues long. Germline V gene data show CDR1 as SEHNR and CDR2 as FQNEAQ (reference sequence). Trimming took 6 bases from V and 14 from J; bases not matched to a gene: 11. The CDR3 loop reads CASRPGQGIGKFF. As DNA, the CDR3 is TGTGCCAGCAGGCCGGGACAGGGAATCGGGAAGTTCTTC. The variable domain in full, with the rest retrieved from reference TRBV7-9 and TRBJ2-1, is DTGVSQNPRHKITKRGQNVTFRCDPISEHNRLYWYRQTLGQGPEFLTYFQNEAQLEKSRLLSDRFSAERPKGSFSTLEIQRTEQGDSAMYLCASRPGQGIGKFFGPGTRLTVL.

This chain uses TRBV10-3 with TRBJ2-1; 7 nucleotides match TRBD1. The CDR3 length is 11 residues. CDR1 is ENHRY, CDR2 SYGVKD, per germline. Germline trimming cut 2 bases from V and 12 bases from J; bases unmatched to any gene: 1. CDR3 amino acids: CAISEGDRQFF. The DNA of the CDR3 is TGTGCCATCAGTGAGGGGGACAGGCAGTTCTTC.

This clone occurred a few times. V usage is TRBV18 and J usage is TRBJ2-3; 12 bases are a match to TRBD2. The CDR3 loop spans 18 amino acids. Per the germline V gene, CDR1 is KGHSH and CDR2 is LQKENI. Trimming took 5 bases from V and 0 from J; bases not matched to a gene: 9. The CDR3 spells CASSGFRTSGASTDTQYF. The CDR3 bases are TGTGCCAGCTCAGGCTTTCGGACTAGCGGGGCAAGCACAGATACGCAGTATTTT.

This clone occurred a few times. The chain recombines TRBV7-2 with TRBJ2-3, with 9 bases that match TRBD2. The V and J ends lost 2 bases and 2 bases, in that order; junction bases with no gene match: 5. There are 16 residues in the CDR3. Germline loops: CDR1 SGHTA, CDR2 FQGNSA. The CDR3 spells CASSLYASGITDTQYF. The CDR3 bases are TGTGCCAGCAGCTTATATGCTAGCGGGATCACAGATACGCAGTATTTT.

As for this clone: This same CDR3 is encoded by further DNA sequences in the sample. CDR3 in DNA: TGTGCCAGCAGCTTGGACAGGACCTACAATGAGCAGTTCTTC. It is translated as CASSLDRTYNEQFF. This sequence joins TRBV7-9 and TRBJ2-1; 7 positions match TRBD1. The CDR3 extends over 14 amino acids. Germline trimming cut 3 bases from V and 2 bases from J; bases unmatched to any gene: 1. Germline V gene lookup returns CDR1 SEHNR and CDR2 FQNEAQ (reference sequence).